This entry features one T cell receptor (beta chain) sequence. Its antigen is as yet unknown. This entry comes from a study of cytomegalovirus exposure and HLA in healthy donors. The study ran its PCR with 60 Vbeta and 13 Jbeta primers. The protocol was immunoSEQ multiplex PCR, while the TCRdb copy is restricted to in-frame clones and leaves out a portion. The sample has approximately 85,000 clones, over 70% seen once; the top ten hold roughly 25%. The study, taken as a whole, reports: Later analysis identified several of the most significant clusters that appeared linked to common viral pathogens. Most CMV-associated TCR beta chains appeared HLA-restricted in a later analysis.

This clonotype was sampled from a woman in her forties or fifties in good health and CMV-seropositive. The sample comprised PBMCs.

CDR3 sequence (DNA): TGTGCCAGCAGCCTCTCCAGGGGCTCTAACTATGGCTACACCTTC. The encoded protein is CASSLSRGSNYGYTF. This sequence joins TRBV5-5 and TRBJ1-2; D is possibly TRBD1 (6 bases). Per the germline V gene, CDR1 is SGHKS and CDR2 is YYEKEE (reference sequence). The V end lost 4 bases, the J end lost 0 bases, and 13 bases lay between the germline ends. The CDR3 sequence is 15 residues long.